One sample yielded the 2 T cell receptor beta chains listed below, sequenced in a study of cytomegalovirus exposure and HLA in healthy donors. The primer mix had 60 Vbeta and 13 Jbeta primers. The data were produced by immunoSEQ multiplex PCR, yet TCRdb's version contains in-frame clones alone and is incomplete. This sample carries under 150,000 clones, around three quarters of them seen once, and the ten largest clones take roughly 5.9%. The sequencing input was PBMCs. The receptor source for this set is a woman in her 40s in good health and CMV-seronegative.

The gene calls are TRBV6-6 and TRBJ1-4; D is ambiguous. The CDR3 is 14 amino acids. CDR1 is MNHNY and CDR2 is SVGAGI in the germline V gene (reference sequence). V dropped 0 bases and J dropped 6 bases, with 8 bases sitting between them. The CDR3 DNA reads TGTGCCAGCAGTTACTCGTCAGAGGATGAAAAACTGTTTTTT. Its protein is CASSYSSEDEKLFF.

The chain joins TRBV15 to TRBJ2-1, with 9 bases that match TRBD2. The CDR3 length is 16 residues. Germline V gene sequence: CDR1 LNHNV, CDR2 YYDKDF (reference sequence). V dropped 1 base and J dropped 6; count of bases not matched to a gene: 7. CDR3 sequence: CATSRGGLAGTNEQFF. CDR3 DNA sequence: TGTGCCACCAGCAGAGGTGGGCTAGCGGGAACCAATGAGCAGTTCTTC.